This T cell receptor beta chain originates from a study of blood T cell repertoires in COVID-19 (dated by TCRdb to about 2020). About the investigation overall: Samples from collaborators originated in the United States, Italy and Spain and spanned both the acute and convalescent phases of COVID-19. The prospective study material was composed of cDNA or gDNA derived from T cells, B-cell-depleted T cells, or PBMCs. The dataset comprised deeply sampled blood TCRbeta repertoires from subjects exposed to, actively infected with, or recovered from COVID-19. The repertoires were made available in a free public database intended to serve as a resource for research on the immune response to SARS-CoV-2. The samples were drawn from the first 160 participants of the ongoing ImmuneRACE study and from 950 to 1,500 subjects provided by 6 global collaborators. The sample metadata nearly always contained a de-identified subject ID, COVID-19 status, age in years and sex. Where HLA class I and class II types were available, the types were taken from metadata supplied by the sample provider, not from assay-based typing. What the work shows at the level of the full study, not this receptor alone: The quantity of clinical and demographic metadata differed by source and by participant and was supplied without curation.

Participants in the prospective study were enrolled through a virtual design, were aged 18 to 89 years, and lived in approximately 25 United States geographic areas. Cohort assignment in the prospective study relied on participant-reported clinical history from a screening survey and a study questionnaire. For ImmuneRACE Cohort 3, a participant was defined as recovered based on two consecutive negative NP/OP PCR tests, clearance by a healthcare professional, or resolution of symptoms. In the prospective study, whole blood, serum and a nasopharyngeal or oropharyngeal swab were collected from each participant by mobile phlebotomists. Participants in the prospective study had the option to provide additional blood draws and questionnaires over a roughly 2-month period. Before DNA extraction, prospective study blood samples were shipped either frozen or at room temperature. Concerning this clone: Its antigen remains undetermined. Per-base qualities were not stored, and no clone one base away is much larger.

The CDR3 contains 14 residues, cysteine and phenylalanine counted. Kept here is only the CDR3 DNA, which spans 42 bases and is read in frame from base 1. The germline ends are 15 bases apart after V is trimmed by 5 bases and J by 4 bases. The germline V gene yields SGHRS for CDR1 and YFSETQ for CDR2. TCRbeta CDR3 regions were amplified from genomic DNA by means of the immunoSEQ Assay, a bias-controlled multiplex PCR. The paper's data handling went like this. Nucleated cell counts per sample were estimated from amplification of reference gene primers within the assay. To quantify the absolute abundance of each unique TCRbeta CDR3 rearrangement, sequence reads were collapsed and filtered. For each sample, productive Simpson clonality was calculated as the square root of Simpson's diversity index over productive rearrangements. TCRdb holds this immuneACCESS table with in-frame rearrangements only. Some clones are missing; in checked studies, unresolved V genes explain under half, and the rest has no known cause. Clone size and V and J calls were adopted from that table, with D and trimming inferred from the DNA. The sample profile shows about 250,000 clones; more than 75% of them were found once. The ten largest clones add up to about 1.7% of the sample.

The chain couples TRBV5-1 to TRBJ1-1; TRBD1 is perhaps the D gene, given 6 matching bases. The sequence came from a middle-aged man who had recovered from COVID-19. What was sequenced was PBMCs or T cells enriched from blood (not recorded which). The DNA is as follows: TGCGCCAGCAGATACAGGGAGAAGATCACTGAAGCTTTCTTT. Its translation reads: CASRYREKITEAFF.